This T cell receptor (beta chain) was observed in a study of blood T cell repertoires in COVID-19. Across the whole study: Researchers got acute and convalescent COVID-19 samples from the United States, Italy and Spain. Sources were T cells, B-cell-depleted T cells, or PBMCs; the material itself was cDNA or gDNA.

How the authors handled the data: Amplification with reference gene primers provided the estimates of nucleated cell counts. Produced via immunoSEQ multiplex PCR; TCRdb's table is partial and in-frame only. D and trimming were read from the DNA, whereas the V and J calls and clone size are those reported in that table. Here the sample spans 100,000 or so clones, roughly 80% being singletons. CDR1 SGDLS and CDR2 YYNGEE come from the germline V gene. This CDR3 contains 16 residues. Trimming removed 3 bases at V and 3 bases at J, with 17 bases between. This receptor was obtained from a man in his 70s with active or convalescent COVID-19. This chain uses TRBV9 with TRBJ2-3, with D tentatively TRBD2 (7 bases). What was sequenced was peripheral blood. CDR3 region: CASSDTRGAGTDTQYF. CDR3 nucleotides: TGTGCCAGCAGCGACACCCGGGGGGCCGGGACAGATACGCAGTATTTT.